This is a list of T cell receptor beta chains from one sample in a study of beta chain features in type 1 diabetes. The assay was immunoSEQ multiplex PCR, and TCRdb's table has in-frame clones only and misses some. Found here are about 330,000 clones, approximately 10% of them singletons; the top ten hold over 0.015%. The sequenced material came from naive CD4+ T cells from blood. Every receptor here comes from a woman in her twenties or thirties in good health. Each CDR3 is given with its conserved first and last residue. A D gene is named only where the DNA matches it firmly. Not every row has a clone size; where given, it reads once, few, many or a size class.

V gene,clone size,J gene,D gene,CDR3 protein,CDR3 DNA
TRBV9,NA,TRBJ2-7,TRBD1,CASGQGSYEQYF,TGTGCCAGCGGACAGGGATCCTACGAGCAGTACTTC
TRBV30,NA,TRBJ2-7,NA,CAWSVQTYEQYF,TGTGCCTGGAGTGTACAGACCTACGAGCAGTACTTC
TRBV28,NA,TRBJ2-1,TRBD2,CASSGQLAGAYNEQFF,TGTGCCAGCAGCGGCCAACTAGCGGGAGCTTACAATGAGCAGTTCTTC
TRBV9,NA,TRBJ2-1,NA,CASSVAARDNEQFF,TGTGCCAGCAGCGTTGCGGCTCGGGACAATGAGCAGTTCTTC
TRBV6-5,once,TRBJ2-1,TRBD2,CASSYSSRIAGGEQFF,TGTGCCAGCAGTTACTCGAGTAGGATAGCGGGGGGTGAGCAGTTCTTC
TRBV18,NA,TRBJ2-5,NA,CASSPEQLQETQYF,TGTGCCAGCTCACCAGAACAGCTCCAAGAGACCCAGTACTTC
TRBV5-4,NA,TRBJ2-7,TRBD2,CASSFASGSSYEQYF,TGTGCCAGCAGCTTTGCTAGCGGGAGTTCCTACGAGCAGTACTTC
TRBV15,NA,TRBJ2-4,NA,CATSRDQVAKNIQYF,TGTGCCACCAGCAGAGATCAGGTAGCCAAAAACATTCAGTACTTC
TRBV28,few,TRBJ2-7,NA,CASRMGTAGLRHGQYF,TGTGCCAGCAGGATGGGTACGGCGGGGCTTCGCCACGGGCAGTACTTC
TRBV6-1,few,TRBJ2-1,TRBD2,CASSRSGLATNEQFF,TGTGCCAGCAGTCGGTCGGGACTAGCGACGAATGAGCAGTTCTTC
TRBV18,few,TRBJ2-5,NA,CASSPSVRVQETQYF,TGTGCCAGCTCACCGAGTGTGAGAGTCCAAGAGACCCAGTACTTC
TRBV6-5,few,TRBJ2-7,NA,CASSLQGGAYEQYF,TGTGCCAGCAGCCTACAGGGAGGGGCATACGAGCAGTACTTC
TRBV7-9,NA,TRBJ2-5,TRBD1,CASSQPGQGNQETQYF,TGTGCCAGCAGCCAACCCGGACAGGGCAACCAAGAGACCCAGTACTTC
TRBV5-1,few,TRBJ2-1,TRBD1,CASSLTGGQGAGNEQFF,TGCGCCAGCAGCTTGACGGGAGGACAGGGGGCGGGCAATGAGCAGTTCTTC
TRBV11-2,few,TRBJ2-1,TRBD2,CASSSGLALEQFF,TGTGCCAGCAGCTCGGGACTAGCCCTAGAGCAGTTCTTC
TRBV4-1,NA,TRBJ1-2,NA,CASSQPLGGRGYGYTF,TGCGCCAGCAGCCAACCCTTGGGGGGGCGAGGCTATGGCTACACCTTC
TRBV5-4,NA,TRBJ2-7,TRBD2,CASSSREVTELYF,TGTGCCAGCAGCTCCCGGGAGGTTACGGAGCTGTACTTC
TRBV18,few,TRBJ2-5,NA,CASSPTVDIYQETQYF,TGTGCCAGCTCACCCACAGTCGATATCTACCAAGAGACCCAGTACTTC
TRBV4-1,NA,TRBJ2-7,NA,CASSQDLAGLREQYF,TGCGCCAGCAGCCAAGATCTCGCAGGTCTGCGTGAGCAGTACTTC
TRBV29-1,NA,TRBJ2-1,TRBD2,CSVVGGSQSSYNEQFF,TGCAGCGTTGTGGGAGGGAGCCAAAGCTCCTACAATGAGCAGTTCTTC
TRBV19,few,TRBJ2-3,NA,CATQGVTPTDTQYF,TGTGCCACCCAGGGTGTCACACCCACAGATACGCAGTATTTT
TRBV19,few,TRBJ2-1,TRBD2,CASTRTSADNEQFF,TGTGCCAGTACCAGGACTAGCGCGGACAATGAGCAGTTCTTC
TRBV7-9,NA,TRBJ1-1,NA,CASSLFGEGTEAFF,TGTGCCAGCAGCTTATTCGGGGAGGGCACTGAAGCTTTCTTT
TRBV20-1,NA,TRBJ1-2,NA,CSASLLDGYTF,TGCAGTGCTAGTCTTCTCGATGGCTACACCTTC
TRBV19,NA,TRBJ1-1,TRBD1,CASRTTGLNTEAFF,TGTGCCAGTAGAACGACAGGGTTAAACACTGAAGCTTTCTTT
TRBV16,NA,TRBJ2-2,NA,CASSQNSQNTGELFF,TGTGCCAGCAGCCAAAATAGCCAGAACACCGGGGAGCTGTTTTTT
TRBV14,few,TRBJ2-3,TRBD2,CASSLSGSPTDTQYF,TGTGCCAGCAGCCTTAGCGGGAGCCCCACAGATACGCAGTATTTT
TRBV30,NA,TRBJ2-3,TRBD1,CAWSVGVAGGIPDTQYF,TGTGCCTGGAGTGTAGGGGTGGCAGGGGGCATTCCAGATACGCAGTATTTT
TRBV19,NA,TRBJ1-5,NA,CASGAPQHF,TGTGCCAGTGGGGCGCCCCAGCATTTT
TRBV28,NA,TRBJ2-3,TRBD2,CASSPSGGSTDTQYF,TGTGCCAGCAGTCCTTCGGGGGGGAGCACAGATACGCAGTATTTT
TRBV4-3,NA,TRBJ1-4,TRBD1,CASSQDLDRGREKLFF,TGCGCCAGCAGCCAAGATTTAGACAGGGGGCGAGAAAAACTGTTTTTT
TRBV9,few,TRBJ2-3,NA,CASSVSVATTDTQYF,TGTGCCAGCAGCGTGTCAGTGGCAACCACAGATACGCAGTATTTT
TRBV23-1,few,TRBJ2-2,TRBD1,CASRRDRGRSGRWKDTGELFF,TGCGCCAGCAGAAGGGACAGGGGGAGAAGCGGACGGTGGAAGGACACCGGGGAGCTGTTTTTT
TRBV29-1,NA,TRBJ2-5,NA,CSVDVQETQYF,TGCAGCGTTGACGTCCAAGAGACCCAGTACTTC